This entry features one T cell receptor beta chain sequence. The table lists this clonotype with many counts. The specificity of this receptor is unknown. It has no much larger one-base neighbor in the sample; base qualities were not kept. TCR beta CDR3 regions were amplified from RNA transcripts. For the first round of RT-PCR on the TCR CDR3, the HTBI primer set was used together with the Qiagen OneStep RT-PCR kit. A second multiplex PCR round built the libraries, followed by size selection and purification. Paired-end sequencing of the libraries was performed with 100 bp reads on an Illumina HiSeq2000. On the authors' methods: SOAPnuke was used to process the raw data, with reads discarded if the reads contained adapters or uncalled bases, had a mean Phred below 15, or lacked an exact constant-primer or identifier match. COPE v1.2.5 was used to merge high-quality paired reads, and clonotypes were defined as unique nucleotide sequences. MiTCR v1.1 was used to align the clonotypes against IMGT TRBV, TRBD and TRBJ reference segments. The analysis was restricted to V-J combinations with a frequency above 0.0001, which together covered roughly 99% of the repertoires. The TCS score was defined as F50 (clonal expansion) divided by E x V (chaos), with BLOSUM62-based TCRdist calculated between CDR3 peptides within each V-J. Welch's t-statistics and random forest reduced just over 500 V-J features to 10 to 15, which were used in a naive Bayes classifier (R e1071). TCRdb took the public reads, trimmed them with fastp at Q25, ran MiXCR for clone calling and kept in-frame beta chains. A single entry per CDR3 protein holds the most common genes and DNA from its merged rows. TCRdb's processing, not the authors', yielded these V and J calls. A total of around 350,000 distinct CDR3 sequences appear in this sample, 19% of them only once. The ten largest clones add up to around 4% of the sample.

This sample stems from a study of T cells in Graves' hyperthyroidism and ophthalmopathy (dated by TCRdb to the late 2010s). In the study overall: Peripheral blood was collected at initial diagnosis, before any treatment. To identify distinguishing TCR V-J signatures, a discovery cohort of some 100 patients was used, comprising under 45 with Graves' ophthalmopathy and around 57 with stable Graves' hyperthyroidism. Prospective prediction of ophthalmopathy was tested in an independent validation cohort consisting of fewer than 20 hyperthyroidism patients and around 17 patients who later progressed to ophthalmopathy. The approximately 100 discovery patients were divided at random into training and test sets in a 7:3 ratio. In addition, the study compared T-cell repertoires in thyroid tissue and in blood from six Graves' hyperthyroidism patients. After sampling, hyperthyroidism patients received methimazole starting at 30 mg daily, and ophthalmopathy patients received high-dose intravenous methylprednisolone. According to the paper, TCR Vbeta CDR3 sequencing was carried out on over 130 peripheral blood samples, which came from over 40 ophthalmopathy, under 80 hyperthyroidism and about 17 progressor patients. Study-wide conclusions, independent of this receptor: In validation, the model predicted progression to ophthalmopathy with approximately 71% sensitivity and approximately 78% specificity, a median of 6.5 months before onset. Most expanded thyroid clonotypes (frequency above 0.001) were also found in blood, which suggests that blood repertoires may mirror thyroid immune responses. A model built on a 13 V-J signature distinguished ophthalmopathy from stable hyperthyroidism, reaching about 88% sensitivity and approximately 83% specificity in cross-validation and 80%/75% in testing. Sample size was not statistically predetermined, and investigators were not blinded to group allocation.

A patient counted as having stable Graves' hyperthyroidism if no progression to ophthalmopathy occurred over 18 months of follow-up. Hyperthyroidism patients were newly diagnosed, with disease duration under 2 months, and aged 18 to 65 years. Any patient with an uncontrolled infection, another autoimmune disease, pregnancy or lactation was excluded. Clinical symptoms, serum thyroxine and TRAb, thyroid ultrasound, and orbital computed tomography formed the basis for the diagnoses. PBMCs were isolated from 10 ml of fresh peripheral blood by Ficoll-Paque density gradient centrifugation. Total RNA was extracted using Trizol reagent, and RNA quality was assessed on an Agilent 2100 Bioanalyzer. According to the germline V gene (reference sequence), CDR1 reads DFQATT and CDR2 reads SNEGSKA. The CDR3 numbers 14 residues from cysteine through phenylalanine. Only the CDR3 region is kept as DNA, spanning 42 bases read in frame from base 1. Clipping removes 4 bases from V and 5 bases from J, with 5 as the unmatched junction base count.

Here the chain combines TRBV20-1 and TRBJ1-5, and TRBD1 aligns with 10 junction nucleotides. Sequencing was performed on blood. The TCR sequence derives from a woman in her late teens or twenties with Graves' hyperthyroidism. The nucleotides read TGCAGTGCTAAGACAGGGGGCTTGGATCAGCCCCAGCATTTT. It codes for CSAKTGGLDQPQHF.